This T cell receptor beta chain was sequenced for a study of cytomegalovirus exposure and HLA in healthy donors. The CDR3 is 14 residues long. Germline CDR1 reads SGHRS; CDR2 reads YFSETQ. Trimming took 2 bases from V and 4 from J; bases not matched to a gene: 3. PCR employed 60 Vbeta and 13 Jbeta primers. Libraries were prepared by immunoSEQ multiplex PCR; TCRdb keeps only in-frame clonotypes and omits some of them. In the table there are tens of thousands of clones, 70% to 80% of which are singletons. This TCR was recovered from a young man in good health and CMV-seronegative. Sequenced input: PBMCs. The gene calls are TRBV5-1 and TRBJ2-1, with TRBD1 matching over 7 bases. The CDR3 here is CASSFQGEYNEQFF. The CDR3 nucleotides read TGCGCCAGCAGCTTTCAGGGGGAATACAATGAGCAGTTCTTC. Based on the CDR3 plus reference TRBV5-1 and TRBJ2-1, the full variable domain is KAGVTQTPRYLIKTRGQQVTLSCSPISGHRSVSWYQQTPGQGLQFLFEYFSETQRNKGNFPGRFSGRQFSNSRSEMNVSTLELGDSALYLCASSFQGEYNEQFFGPGTRLTVL.